Following are 29 T cell receptor beta chains from one sample sequenced in a study of blood T cells in healthy people across ages. Through a sample-barcoded 5' primer and a J-beta primer mix, a second PCR was run for about 7 to 12 cycles. Using its own MiXCR run on the 5' RACE reads, TCRdb lists one record per CDR3 protein. The sample has about 1.6 million distinct CDR3 sequences, roughly 32% seen once. The specimen was blood. Source of these receptors: a woman between 25 and 40 years old in good health.

This clonotype came up a few times. The CDR3: CASSPEGNPQFF. In nucleotides, the CDR3 is TGCGCCAGCAGCCCGGAGGGGAACCCGCAGTTCTTC. The chain employs TRBV5-1 and TRBJ2-1, with D perhaps matching TRBD2 (6 bases). Germline CDR1 and CDR2: SGHRS and YFSETQ. The CDR3 totals 12 residues. V was cut by 4 bases and J by 12 bases, with 14 bases left in between.

This clonotype was seen a few times. The chain employs TRBV5-1 and TRBJ2-3; 8 bases match TRBD1. The CDR3 contains 16 residues. Germline CDR1 is SGHRS and CDR2 is YFSETQ. J lost 0 bases, V lost 9 bases, and 12 bases had no gene match. As DNA, the CDR3 is TGCGCCAACCCGACAGGGGTGAGGGTGAGCACAGATACGCAGTATTTT. This sequence encodes CANPTGVRVSTDTQYF.

This clonotype has ten or more counts. The chain recombines TRBV12-3 or TRBV12-4 with TRBJ2-7, with 7 bases identical to TRBD1. CDR3 length: 13 amino acids. V dropped 9 bases and J dropped 6; count of bases not matched to a gene: 11. The CDR3, as DNA: TGTGCCAGTGGCAACAGGGGCTCGGGCGAGCAGTACTTC. Amino acids: CASGNRGSGEQYF.

This clonotype has just a few counts. CDR3 amino acids: CASSLGRTSGNEQFF. CDR3 DNA sequence: TGTGCCAGCAGCCTCGGACGTACCTCTGGGAATGAGCAGTTCTTC. This sequence joins TRBV7-9 and TRBJ2-1; no clear D gene. The CDR3 extends over 15 amino acids. Germline V gene data show CDR1 as SEHNR and CDR2 as FQNEAQ (reference sequence). Trimming stripped 5 bases from V and 7 bases from J, with 18 bases between.

This chain's CDR3 is CASGTELPYEQYF. DNA for the CDR3: TGTGCCTCTGGGACGGAGCTCCCCTACGAGCAGTACTTC. This chain joins TRBV7-6 and TRBJ2-7, with D perhaps assigned TRBD1 or TRBD2 (5 bases each). Germline values: CDR1 SGHVS, CDR2 FNYEAQ. The V and J ends lost 11 bases and 2 bases respectively, with 16 bases between them. This CDR3 is built from 13 residues.

This clonotype was counted ten times or more. The chain recombines TRBV14 with TRBJ2-7; D remains unclear. The V end lost 5 bases, the J end lost 3 bases, and 11 bases lay between the germline ends. This CDR3 contains 13 residues. Germline V lookup: CDR1 SGHDN, CDR2 FVKESK. The CDR3 DNA reads TGTGCCAGCAGCATACATAGATACTACGAGCAGTACTTC. The encoded protein is CASSIHRYYEQYF.

J is TRBJ1-2 and V is TRBV27; TRBD1 is a possible D gene (5 bases). Germline assignment: CDR1 MNHEY and CDR2 SMNVEV (reference sequence). This CDR3 region has 13 residues. Trimming removed 3 bases from V and 6 bases from J, with 11 bases in between. The CDR3 protein is CASSFGGFHGYTF. The CDR3 DNA follows: TGTGCCAGCAGTTTCGGGGGGTTTCATGGCTACACCTTC.

This clonotype was detected a few times. CDR3 in amino acids: CASSYEIGFGKGNEQFF. The CDR3 DNA sequence: TGTGCCAGCAGTTACGAGATTGGCTTCGGGAAGGGCAATGAGCAGTTCTTC. J is TRBJ2-1 and V is TRBV6-6; maybe TRBD2 (5 bases). Trimming shortened V by 2 bases and J by 6 bases, and 20 bases separated the two germline ends. CDR1 MNHNY and CDR2 SVGAGI come from the germline V gene (reference sequence). This CDR3 has 17 amino acids.

The chain joins TRBV5-6 to TRBJ2-2; no firm D call. The CDR3 spans 14 residues. V lost 3 bases and J lost 1, with 7 bases in between. From germline, CDR1 is SGHDT and CDR2 YYEEEE. The CDR3 reads CASSSVGNTGELFF. The DNA for the CDR3 is TGTGCCAGCAGCTCAGTCGGGAACACCGGGGAGCTGTTTTTT.

The sample holds a few counts of this clonotype. The chain joins TRBV7-9 to TRBJ1-2, with a possible D match to TRBD1 (5 bases). Trimming cost V 1 base and J 5 bases, with 11 bases left between them. CDR1 is SEHNR, CDR2 FQNEAQ, per germline (reference sequence). This CDR3 is 14 amino acids long. The CDR3 spells CASSLESGTYGYTF. The CDR3 DNA sequence: TGTGCCAGCAGCTTAGAGTCGGGGACTTATGGCTACACCTTC.

This chain links TRBV5-1 with TRBJ2-1, with TRBD2 matching 9 bases. There are 14 residues in the CDR3. The germline gives CDR1 SGHRS, CDR2 YFSETQ. J was trimmed by 8 bases and V by 3 bases; bases with no gene match: 6. The CDR3 spells CASSSGTSIYEQFF. Written as DNA, the CDR3 is TGCGCCAGCAGCTCCGGGACTAGCATCTATGAGCAGTTCTTC.

As for this clonotype: Germline is not matched at one junction end, which may reflect a read error. This chain connects TRBV10-3 to TRBJ2-4, with D possibly being TRBD1 (5 bases). Gene TRBJ2-7 matches the end of the DNA better, so the J call may be wrong. Germline loops: CDR1 ENHRY, CDR2 SYGVKD. This CDR3 comprises 15 residues. The CDR3 bases are TGTGCCATCAGTAAGTCGACAGCCGAATTCTACGAGCAGTACTTC. Translating it yields CAISKSTAEFYEQYF.

This chain links TRBV7-2 with TRBJ2-7, with TRBD2 identical over 7 bases. The CDR3 sequence is 14 residues long. V was pared by 1 base and J by 5 bases, with 5 bases of the junction left unmatched. Germline V gene data show CDR1 as SGHTA and CDR2 as FQGNSA. The CDR3 spells CASSLVAGVHEQYF. CDR3 sequence (DNA): TGTGCCAGCAGCTTAGTTGCGGGAGTCCACGAGCAGTACTTC.

This clonotype was recorded a few times. This chain links TRBV9 with TRBJ2-1; 10 bases are a match to TRBD1. Germline CDR1 and CDR2: SGDLS and YYNGEE. Trimming removed 3 bases from V and 4 bases from J; junction bases left unmatched: 7. The CDR3 extends over 16 amino acids. The CDR3 spells CASSAFRDRGYNEQFF. CDR3 in DNA: TGTGCCAGCAGCGCCTTCCGGGACAGGGGTTACAATGAGCAGTTCTTC.

CDR3 in amino acids: CATSRVDSLSGELFF. The CDR3 DNA sequence: TGTGCCACCAGCAGAGTGGACAGTTTATCCGGGGAGCTGTTTTTT. The V gene is TRBV15, the J gene TRBJ2-2, with a weak D call TRBD1 (6 bases). The CDR3 contains 15 residues. CDR1 and CDR2 from the germline V gene are LNHNV and YYDKDF (reference sequence). Trimming stripped 1 base from V and 6 bases from J, with 12 bases between. The full variable domain, in which reference TRBV15 and TRBJ2-2 provide the parts outside the CDR3, is DAMVIQNPRYQVTQFGKPVTLSCSQTLNHNVMYWYQQKSSQAPKLLFHYYDKDFNNEADTPDNFQSRRPNTSFCFLDIRSPGLGDTAMYLCATSRVDSLSGELFFGEGSRLTVL.

This sequence joins TRBV5-8 and TRBJ1-5; 8 bases agree with TRBD1. The V gene end was trimmed by 4 bases and the J gene end by 0 bases; junction bases not matched to a gene: 6. CDR3 length: 16 residues. Germline V lookup: CDR1 SGHTS, CDR2 YDEGEE. This CDR3 is CASSDHRGNSNQPQHF. CDR3 DNA: TGTGCCAGCAGCGACCACAGGGGGAATAGCAATCAGCCCCAGCATTTT. Based on the CDR3 plus reference TRBV5-8 and TRBJ1-5, the full variable domain is EAGVTQSPTHLIKTRGQQATLRCSPISGHTSVYWYQQALGLGLQFLLWYDEGEERNRGNFPPRFSGRQFPNYSSELNVNALELEDSALYLCASSDHRGNSNQPQHFGDGTRLSIL.

The chain has TRBV4-1 and TRBJ1-2; D gene unclear. CDR1 MGHRA and CDR2 YSYEKL come from the germline V gene. Trimming left V 2 bases short and J 2 bases short, with 12 bases between. The CDR3 loop spans 15 amino acids. CDR3 sequence (DNA): TGCGCCAGCAGCCAAACAACAACAGCCAACTATGGCTACACCTTC. As protein: CASSQTTTANYGYTF.

With respect to this clonotype: A read error may be the cause here, since a much bigger clone is one base away. This chain links TRBV4-1 with TRBJ1-2, with D maybe TRBD1 (5 bases). This CDR3 contains 15 residues. Germline V gives CDR1 MGHRA, CDR2 YSYEKL. The CDR3 DNA reads as TGCGCCAGCAGCCGCGGATTGGACACTAACTATGACTACACCTTC. Protein product: CASSRGLDTNYDYTF.

A few counts support this clonotype. The rearrangement links TRBV10-3 to TRBJ2-1; D not certain. From germline, CDR1 is ENHRY and CDR2 SYGVKD. V lost 3 bases, J lost 8 bases, and 5 bases lay in between. This CDR3 region has 11 residues. The CDR3 loop reads CAISEKHEQFF. CDR3 DNA: TGTGCCATCAGTGAAAAACATGAGCAGTTCTTC.

This clonotype was counted a few times. J is TRBJ2-5 and V is TRBV24-1; D tentatively reads TRBD1 or TRBD2 (5 bases each). Germline-derived CDR1 and CDR2 are KGHDR and SFDVKD. This CDR3 has 13 residues. V dropped 0 bases and J dropped 10 bases, with 11 bases sitting between them. CDR3 nucleotide sequence: TGTGCCACCAGTGATTTGAATCTTGGGGGCCAGTACTTC. The encoded protein is CATSDLNLGGQYF.

This clonotype was seen many times. V and J are TRBV6-6 and TRBJ2-5; maybe TRBD2 (6 bases). The CDR3 extends over 12 amino acids. The V gene's germline CDR1 is MNHNY and CDR2 SVGAGI (reference sequence). The V end lost 8 bases, the J end lost 3 bases, and 10 bases lay between the germline ends. CDR3 protein: CASHGSKETQYF. CDR3 coding DNA: TGTGCCAGCCACGGGAGTAAAGAGACCCAGTACTTC.

This clonotype was seen many times. The chain couples TRBV24-1 to TRBJ2-5, with D hard to call. V was shortened by 8 bases and J by 1 base, with 10 bases between the two germline ends. The germline V gene has CDR1 KGHDR and CDR2 SFDVKD. The CDR3 runs to 13 residues. The CDR3: CATIRPFQETQYF. The DNA for the CDR3 is TGTGCCACCATTCGGCCTTTCCAAGAGACCCAGTACTTC.

This clonotype was observed a few times. V usage is TRBV12-3 or TRBV12-4 and J usage is TRBJ2-3, with a weak D call TRBD1 (6 bases). CDR3 length equals 16 residues. The V and J ends lost 2 bases and 0 bases respectively, with 12 bases between them. The CDR3 region has the DNA TGTGCCAGCAGTTTATTCCAGGGGTTTAGCACAGATACGCAGTATTTT. Its protein product is CASSLFQGFSTDTQYF.

The sample holds many counts of this clonotype. V and J are TRBV29-1 and TRBJ2-3; 8 nucleotides align to TRBD1. This CDR3 is 15 amino acids long. Germline CDR1 is SQVTM and CDR2 is ANQGSEA. Losses at the gene ends were 1 base for V and 1 base for J; bases not matched to a gene: 4. As DNA, the CDR3 is TGCAGCGTTGAAGTCGGCAGGGGGCGCACAGATACGCAGTATTTT. It encodes CSVEVGRGRTDTQYF.

This chain joins TRBV11-2 and TRBJ2-7; D not resolved. With the DNA end fitting TRBJ2-5 better, the J assignment may be wrong. CDR1 and CDR2 (germline): SGHAT, FQNNGV. This CDR3 is 15 amino acids long. The CDR3 region is CASSLGTPKGETQYF. Written as DNA, the CDR3 is TGTGCCAGCAGCTTAGGGACCCCCAAAGGGGAGACCCAGTACTTC.

This clonotype was detected only a few times. This chain connects TRBV4-1 to TRBJ2-7; D perhaps matches TRBD1 (5 bases). Trimming took off 1 base at V and 2 bases at J, with 9 bases between the two ends. Per the germline V gene, CDR1 is MGHRA and CDR2 is YSYEKL. This CDR3 is built from 14 residues. The CDR3: CASSQADRPYEQYF. The CDR3 DNA reads TGCGCCAGCAGCCAAGCAGACAGACCCTACGAGCAGTACTTC.

This clonotype has a handful of counts. The J gene is TRBJ2-7, the V gene TRBV20-1; 7 bases match TRBD1. The CDR3 loop spans 15 amino acids. Germline values: CDR1 DFQATT, CDR2 SNEGSKA (reference sequence). With V trimmed by 6 bases and J by 3 bases, 14 bases remained unmatched. The CDR3: CSAPFSGTAFYEQYF. The CDR3 DNA reads TGCAGTGCCCCGTTCTCCGGGACAGCCTTCTACGAGCAGTACTTC.

This clonotype has a handful of counts. CDR3 loop: CASSRTTGQGTYEQYF. The CDR3 DNA reads TGTGCCAGCAGCCGCACGACAGGACAGGGAACCTACGAGCAGTACTTC. This chain joins TRBV2 and TRBJ2-7; 8 bases are shared with TRBD1. V gave up 6 bases and J gave up 2 bases; unmatched junction bases: 12. Germline V gene data show CDR1 as SNHLY and CDR2 as FYNNEI. CDR3 length: 16 residues.

The chain couples TRBV30 to TRBJ2-6; TRBD1 aligns across 7 bases. In germline, CDR1 is GTSNPN, CDR2 SVGIG (reference sequence). The CDR3 covers 16 residues. V trimming: 0 bases; J trimming: 2 bases; junction bases outside the gene matches: 4. The CDR3, as DNA: TGTGCCTGGAGTGTCAACAGGGGCGCTGGGGCCAACGTCCTGACTTTC. This encodes CAWSVNRGAGANVLTF.